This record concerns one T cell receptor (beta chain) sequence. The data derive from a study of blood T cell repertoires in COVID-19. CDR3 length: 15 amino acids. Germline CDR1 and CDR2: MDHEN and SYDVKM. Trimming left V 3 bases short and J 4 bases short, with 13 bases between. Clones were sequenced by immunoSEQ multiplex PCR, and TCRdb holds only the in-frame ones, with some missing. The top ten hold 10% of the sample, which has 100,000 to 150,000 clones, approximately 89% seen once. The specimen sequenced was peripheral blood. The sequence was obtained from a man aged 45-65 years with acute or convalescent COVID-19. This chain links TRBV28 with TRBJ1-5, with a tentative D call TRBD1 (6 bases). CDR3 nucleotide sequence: TGTGCCAGCAGTTTCAGGGGTATTCGTAATCAGCCCCAGCATTTT. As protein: CASSFRGIRNQPQHF.